This T cell receptor (beta chain) was sequenced in a study of T cell responses to AZD1222 COVID-19 vaccine. The study's findings and limits: Nearly half of spike-specific TCRs reportedly go after variant regions that carry no mutations. CD4 TCRs covered the whole spike, strongest at regions 160-218 and 743-854.

The germline V gene encodes CDR1 LGHNA and CDR2 YSLEER. CDR3 length equals 14 residues. Trimming removed 1 base from V and 4 bases from J, with 7 bases in between. As for this clone: Its matching antigen is unknown.

Using immunoSEQ multiplex PCR, the repertoire was profiled, and TCRdb retains in-frame clones only, with some absent. The table shows some 140,000 clones, with approximately 90% occurring only once. This clonotype was obtained from an adult in good health. This specimen was peripheral blood, taken on day 0 of AZD1222 vaccination. This chain joins TRBV4-3 and TRBJ2-2; TRBD1 might be the D (5 bases). CDR3 region: CASSQVDSTGELFF. The CDR3 coding sequence is TGCGCCAGCAGCCAAGTTGACAGCACCGGGGAGCTGTTTTTT.